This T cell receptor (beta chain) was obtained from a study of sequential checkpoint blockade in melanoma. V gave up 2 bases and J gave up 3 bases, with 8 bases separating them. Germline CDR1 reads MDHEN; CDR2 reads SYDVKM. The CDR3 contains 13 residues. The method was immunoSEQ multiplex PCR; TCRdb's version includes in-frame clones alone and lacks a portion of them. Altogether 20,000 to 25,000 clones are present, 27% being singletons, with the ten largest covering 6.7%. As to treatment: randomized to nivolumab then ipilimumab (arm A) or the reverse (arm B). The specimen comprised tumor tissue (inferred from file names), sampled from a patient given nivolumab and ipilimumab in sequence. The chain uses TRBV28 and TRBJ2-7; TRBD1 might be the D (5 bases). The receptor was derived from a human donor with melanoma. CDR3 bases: TGTGCCAGCAGTTTACCCAGGGTCTACGAGCAGTACTTC. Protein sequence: CASSLPRVYEQYF. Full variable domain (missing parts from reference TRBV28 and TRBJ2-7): DVKVTQSSRYLVKRTGEKVFLECVQDMDHENMFWYRQDPGLGLRLIYFSYDVKMKEKGDIPEGYSVSREKKERFSLILESASTNQTSMYLCASSLPRVYEQYFGPGTRLTVT.